The rows below give T cell receptor beta chains drawn from one sample of a study of blood T cell repertoires in COVID-19. Clones were sequenced by immunoSEQ multiplex PCR, and TCRdb holds only the in-frame ones, with some missing. The sample has 130,000 to 150,000 clones; around 90% are singletons. The sample taken for sequencing was PBMCs or T cells enriched from blood (not recorded which). The receptors were sampled from a woman in her forties who had been exposed to COVID-19. Both conserved end residues are part of each CDR3. Fields, in order: J gene, clone size, D gene, V gene, CDR3 protein, CDR3 DNA. A D gene is named only where the DNA matches it firmly. The size field is filled for only some rows; it gives once, few, many or a size class.

TRBJ1-2 | - | - | TRBV5-1 | CASSLGDGQGRGRFVYGYTF | TGCGCCAGCAGCTTGGGTGATGGGCAAGGCAGGGGAAGGTTTGTCTATGGCTACACCTTC
TRBJ1-6 | - | TRBD1 | TRBV9 | CASSAGTGNSPLHF | TGTGCCAGCAGCGCCGGGACAGGGAATTCACCCCTCCACTTT
TRBJ2-2 | once | - | TRBV10-3 | CAISEPAEEKTGELFF | TGTGCCATCAGTGAGCCCGCGGAGGAAAAGACCGGGGAGCTGTTTTTT
TRBJ2-7 | few | - | TRBV2 | CASSERQIYEQYF | TGTGCCAGCAGTGAACGACAGATCTACGAGCAGTACTTC
TRBJ2-7 | few | - | TRBV21-1 | CASSFGRRFEQYF | TGTGCCAGCAGCTTCGGGAGACGGTTCGAGCAGTACTTC
TRBJ2-3 | - | - | TRBV28 | CASSLSVRGTQYF | TGTGCCAGCAGTTTGAGTGTTAGGGGTACGCAGTATTTT
TRBJ2-2 | once | TRBD1 | TRBV19 | CASSGQVNTGELFF | TGTGCCAGTAGCGGACAGGTGAACACCGGGGAGCTGTTTTTT
TRBJ2-3 | - | TRBD2 | TRBV29-1 | CSVDPFRGDTDTQYF | TGCAGCGTTGATCCCTTTCGGGGGGACACAGATACGCAGTATTTT
TRBJ1-2 | - | TRBD1 | TRBV7-9 | CASSLAQGTGDGYTF | TGTGCCAGCAGCTTAGCGCAAGGGACAGGGGATGGCTACACCTTC
TRBJ2-1 | - | - | TRBV6-5 | CASRTNYNEQFF | TGTGCCAGCAGGACAAACTACAATGAGCAGTTCTTC
TRBJ2-7 | - | TRBD1 | TRBV28 | CASSAALGQGAGEQYF | TGTGCCAGCAGTGCCGCCCTGGGACAGGGAGCAGGCGAGCAGTACTTC
TRBJ1-4 | - | - | TRBV27 | CASSLFEEGVEKLFF | TGTGCCAGCAGTTTATTTGAGGAGGGAGTTGAAAAACTGTTTTTT
TRBJ2-3 | - | TRBD2 | TRBV9 | CASSVTSGGAVSTDTQYF | TGTGCCAGCAGCGTCACTAGCGGGGGGGCCGTTTCCACAGATACGCAGTATTTT
TRBJ1-5 | - | TRBD1 | TRBV6-1 | CASSDRTGGVSSNQPQHF | TGTGCCAGCAGTGATAGGACAGGGGGCGTCAGTAGCAATCAGCCCCAGCATTTT
TRBJ2-1 | - | TRBD2 | TRBV2 | CASPLAGGTDEQFF | TGTGCCAGCCCGCTAGCGGGAGGGACCGATGAGCAGTTCTTC
TRBJ1-1 | - | TRBD1 | TRBV27 | CASSPRQGGTEAFF | TGTGCCAGCAGTCCACGACAGGGGGGGACTGAAGCTTTCTTT
TRBJ2-5 | - | - | TRBV7-9 | CASVEQETQYF | TGTGCCAGCGTAGAGCAAGAGACCCAGTACTTC
TRBJ2-2 | - | TRBD1 | TRBV11-1 | CASSLGTGQTGELFF | TGTGCCAGCAGCTTGGGGACAGGGCAAACCGGGGAGCTGTTTTTT
TRBJ1-2 | - | - | TRBV7-9 | CASSESPGYGYTF | TGTGCCAGCAGCGAAAGTCCAGGGTATGGCTACACCTTC
TRBJ1-2 | few | - | TRBV10-2 | CASSESTRGNYGYTF | TGCGCCAGCAGTGAGTCGACTCGGGGTAACTATGGCTACACCTTC
TRBJ1-2 | - | TRBD1 | TRBV6-5 | CASSYSTPGQGTGYTF | TGTGCCAGCAGTTACTCGACCCCGGGACAGGGTACCGGCTACACCTTC
TRBJ1-4 | once | - | TRBV23-1 | CASREGTGGEKLFF | TGCGCCAGCAGGGAGGGGACGGGAGGGGAAAAACTGTTTTTT
TRBJ2-7 | - | TRBD2 | TRBV19 | CASSPPGLAMDEQYF | TGTGCCAGTAGTCCGCCGGGACTAGCCATGGACGAGCAGTACTTC
TRBJ2-7 | - | TRBD1 | TRBV5-4 | CASSHRQGLEYEQYF | TGTGCCAGCAGTCATAGACAGGGGCTGGAATACGAGCAGTACTTC
TRBJ1-3 | - | - | TRBV4-3 | CASSQDQQAGNTIYF | TGCGCCAGCAGCCAAGATCAGCAGGCTGGAAACACCATATATTTT
TRBJ1-6 | - | - | TRBV13 | CASSPRQTYNSPLHF | TGTGCCAGCAGCCCGAGACAGACATATAATTCACCCCTCCACTTT
TRBJ1-2 | - | - | TRBV15 | CATSEPGGNYNYGYTF | TGTGCCACCAGTGAGCCGGGGGGGAATTATAACTATGGCTACACCTTC
TRBJ2-7 | - | TRBD1 | TRBV5-5 | CASRGQGGPYEQYF | TGTGCCAGCAGAGGACAGGGGGGACCCTACGAGCAGTACTTC
TRBJ1-5 | - | TRBD1 | TRBV6-5 | CASTETGGGEPQHF | TGTGCCAGCACCGAGACAGGGGGCGGGGAGCCCCAGCATTTT
TRBJ1-1 | - | TRBD1 | TRBV9 | CASSVTGVTEAFF | TGTGCCAGCAGCGTCACAGGGGTCACTGAAGCTTTCTTT
TRBJ2-5 | - | TRBD1 | TRBV7-2 | CASSLVWTGDETQYF | TGTGCCAGCAGCTTAGTTTGGACAGGGGACGAGACCCAGTACTTC
TRBJ1-5 | - | - | TRBV9 | CASSARDKDQPQHF | TGTGCCAGCAGCGCTCGGGACAAGGATCAGCCCCAGCATTTT
TRBJ2-4 | - | - | TRBV29-1 | CSGRETMAKNIQYF | TGCAGCGGACGGGAGACGATGGCCAAAAACATTCAGTACTTC
TRBJ1-2 | - | TRBD1 | TRBV10-3 | CAISDRGTGYTF | TGTGCCATCAGTGACAGGGGGACTGGCTACACCTTC
TRBJ1-4 | - | - | TRBV21-1 | CASSKRYAGLANEKLFF | TGTGCCAGCAGCAAAAGGTATGCGGGTTTAGCTAATGAAAAACTGTTTTTT
TRBJ2-1 | - | TRBD2 | TRBV7-3 | CASSLNSPGRRESNEQFF | TGTGCCAGCAGCTTAAACTCCCCCGGGAGGCGGGAGAGCAATGAGCAGTTCTTC
TRBJ2-7 | once | TRBD1 | TRBV5-1 | CASSLGQGIDEQYF | TGCGCCAGCAGCTTGGGACAGGGTATCGACGAGCAGTACTTC
TRBJ1-1 | - | - | TRBV2 | CASSVLRVNTEAFF | TGTGCCAGCAGTGTCCTGCGGGTTAACACTGAAGCTTTCTTT
TRBJ1-3 | - | - | TRBV6-6 | CASSYGGTSGNTIYF | TGTGCCAGCAGTTACGGGGGGACCTCTGGAAACACCATATATTTT
TRBJ2-2 | - | - | TRBV5-1 | CASRAASLNTGELFF | TGCGCCAGCAGAGCTGCTAGCTTGAACACCGGGGAGCTGTTTTTT
TRBJ2-3 | once | - | TRBV28 | CASSSRTQYF | TGTGCCAGCAGTTCGCGTACGCAGTATTTT
TRBJ2-1 | - | - | TRBV2 | CASSPSLTSSSYNEQFF | TGTGCCAGCAGCCCGAGTCTGACTAGTTCCTCCTACAATGAGCAGTTCTTC
TRBJ1-6 | - | - | TRBV6-2/TRBV6-3 | CASSPPATRDSPLHF | TGTGCCAGCAGTCCCCCGGCCACCAGGGATTCACCCCTCCACTTT
TRBJ1-1 | - | - | TRBV5-1 | CASSMIARENTEAFF | TGCGCCAGCAGCATGATAGCCAGGGAGAACACTGAAGCTTTCTTT
TRBJ1-2 | - | TRBD1 | TRBV5-1 | CASTNKTGTVGYGYTF | TGCGCCAGCACCAACAAAACCGGGACAGTCGGCTATGGCTACACCTTC
TRBJ1-1 | - | - | TRBV18 | CASSPPGVGMNTEAFF | TGTGCCAGCTCACCACCGGGAGTTGGGATGAACACTGAAGCTTTCTTT
TRBJ2-6 | - | - | TRBV18 | CASSPPQGGSGANVLTF | TGTGCCAGCTCACCACCGCAGGGGGGCTCTGGGGCCAACGTCCTGACTTTC
TRBJ2-7 | - | TRBD2 | TRBV11-2 | CASSVTSGDYEQYF | TGTGCCAGCAGCGTCACTAGCGGGGACTACGAGCAGTACTTC
TRBJ1-1 | once | TRBD1 | TRBV5-6 | CASSKSDRGPRNTEAFF | TGTGCCAGCAGCAAATCGGACAGGGGGCCTCGGAACACTGAAGCTTTCTTT
TRBJ2-3 | - | - | TRBV7-2 | CASSLLRRADTQYF | TGTGCCAGCAGCTTATTACGGAGGGCAGATACGCAGTATTTT
TRBJ2-2 | once | - | TRBV3-1/TRBV3-2 | CASSLLTGELFF | TGTGCCAGCAGCCTTCTCACCGGGGAGCTGTTTTTT
TRBJ1-4 | - | TRBD1 | TRBV29-1 | CSVEVTGGVEKLFF | TGCAGCGTTGAAGTGACAGGGGGAGTTGAAAAACTGTTTTTT
TRBJ1-6 | - | TRBD1 | TRBV3-1/TRBV3-2 | CASSQWGQENSPLHF | TGTGCCAGCAGCCAATGGGGACAGGAAAATTCACCCCTCCACTTT
TRBJ2-2 | - | TRBD2 | TRBV13 | CASSHKPGGGPAGELFF | TGTGCCAGCAGCCACAAACCCGGCGGGGGGCCAGCCGGGGAGCTGTTTTTT